This T cell receptor (beta chain) was recorded in a study of PD-L1 blockade in urothelial cancer. Study-level results: Below-median TCR clonality that was measured in pretreatment blood predicted better survival.

CDR3 length: 13 amino acids. Germline V CDR1 and CDR2: GTSNPN, SVGIG (reference sequence). V was pared by 0 bases and J by 5 bases, with 11 bases between. A note on this clone: The antigen remains undetermined.

Time point specified: pretreatment peripheral blood. The assay was immunoSEQ multiplex PCR, and TCRdb's table has in-frame clones only and misses some. This table has 90,000 or so clones, 90% appearing once. This receptor was obtained from a man in his 60s with urothelial cancer. The sample in question was PBMCs, obtained around atezolizumab (anti-PD-L1) treatment. This chain links TRBV30 with TRBJ2-7, with TRBD2 as a possible D gene (7 bases). CDR3 nucleotide sequence: TGTGCCTGGAGTGTACCGGGGGGCCACGAGCAGTACTTC. It yields the protein CAWSVPGGHEQYF.